One and the same sample provided the 26 T cell receptor beta chains below, sequenced in a study of vaccination effects on CD4 cells after COVID-19. Antigens for these TCRs are unknown. Peptide-pool stimulation followed by sequencing identified expanded antigen-specific CD4+ clonotypes in the ViraFEST assay. Subsequent to roughly 9 days of culture, CD4+ T cells were isolated. Infection with SARS-CoV-2 occurred in the person between March and December 2020, and PCR confirmed it. Assay used: immunoSEQ multiplex PCR; TCRdb lists only in-frame clones, some missing. Seen here are around 30,000 clones, roughly 77% observed once, and the top ten hold about a fifth. The sequences come from CD4+ T cells from PBMCs cultured with HCoV-NL63 spike peptides, collected before COVID-19 vaccination. The source is a human donor who had a prior SARS-CoV-2 infection.

The J gene is TRBJ2-2, the V gene TRBV7-8, with 10 bases identical to TRBD2. Trimming removed 6 bases from V and 7 bases from J; junction bases left unmatched: 17. This CDR3 has 18 amino acids. The germline V gene has CDR1 SGHVS and CDR2 FQNEAQ. CDR3 in amino acids: CASSPKGYSAGGHGELFF. CDR3 DNA: TGTGCCAGCAGTCCAAAGGGGTACTCAGCGGGGGGGCACGGGGAGCTGTTTTTT.

About this clone itself: The junction shows a germline mismatch at one end, possibly a read error. The chain carries TRBV7-9 and TRBJ2-1; 8 bases align to TRBD2. This CDR3 region has 15 residues. Germline V gives CDR1 SEHNR, CDR2 FQNEAQ (reference sequence). CDR3 amino acids: CASSVAGWSLGEQFF. CDR3 DNA sequence: TGTGCCAGCAGCGTAGCGGGATGGTCCCTGGGGGAGCAGTTCTTC. The complete variable domain, with remaining parts taken from reference TRBV7-9 and TRBJ2-1, reads DTGVSQNPRHKITKRGQNVTFRCDPISEHNRLYWYRQTLGQGPEFLTYFQNEAQLEKSRLLSDRFSAERPKGSFSTLEIQRTEQGDSAMYLCASSVAGWSLGEQFFGPGTRLTVL.

The chain employs TRBV10-3 and TRBJ2-7; 8 bases match TRBD1. The CDR3 extends over 14 amino acids. Per the germline V gene, CDR1 is ENHRY and CDR2 is SYGVKD. Germline trimming cut 5 bases from V and 4 bases from J; bases unmatched to any gene: 7. The CDR3 loop is CAISTTQGAYEQYF. CDR3 nucleotide sequence: TGTGCCATCAGTACGACCCAGGGGGCGTACGAGCAGTACTTC.

The CDR3 nucleotides are TGTGCCAGCGGGGGGAACGTCCTGACTTTC. Protein sequence: CASGGNVLTF. The genes are TRBV2 and TRBJ2-6, with D possibly TRBD2 on 6 matching bases. The CDR3 covers 10 residues. Trimming removed 8 bases from V and 10 bases from J, with 6 bases in between. The germline V gene has CDR1 SNHLY and CDR2 FYNNEI.

The CDR3 reads CASSIERMNFTGELFF. Here the CDR3 DNA reads TGTGCCAGTAGTATTGAGAGGATGAATTTCACCGGGGAGCTGTTTTTT. The chain uses TRBV19 and TRBJ2-2, with unresolved D. Between the trimmed V and J ends, which lost 3 bases and 4 bases, there was a span of 15 bases. Germline V gene lookup returns CDR1 LNHDA and CDR2 SQIVND (reference sequence). The CDR3 has 16 amino acids.

The J gene is TRBJ2-7, the V gene TRBV30; 11 bases are shared with TRBD2. This CDR3 region has 17 residues. Germline trimming cut 1 base from V and 0 bases from J; bases unmatched to any gene: 8. In germline, CDR1 is GTSNPN, CDR2 SVGIG (reference sequence). This chain's CDR3 is CAWSEGTSGESSYEQYF. CDR3 DNA: TGTGCCTGGAGTGAGGGGACTAGCGGTGAGAGCTCCTACGAGCAGTACTTC.

The sample holds a few counts of this clone. V usage is TRBV30 and J usage is TRBJ1-1, with 7 bases that match TRBD1. V gave up 0 bases and J gave up 5 bases; unmatched junction bases: 3. Germline V CDR1 and CDR2: GTSNPN, SVGIG (reference sequence). The CDR3 sequence is 13 residues long. This CDR3 is CAWSVSGGTEAFF. The CDR3 DNA follows: TGTGCCTGGAGTGTATCAGGGGGGACTGAAGCTTTCTTT.

This chain joins TRBV7-2 and TRBJ2-1; the D gene is possibly TRBD1 (6 bases). The CDR3 runs 15 residues. CDR1 SGHTA and CDR2 FQGNSA come from the germline V gene. V lost 0 bases and J lost 1, with 7 bases in between. The CDR3 bases are TGTGCCAGCAGCTTAGCTGGACAGTCCTACAATGAGCAGTTCTTC. Its protein is CASSLAGQSYNEQFF.

The chain combines TRBV7-9 with TRBJ2-3; 8 bases agree with TRBD2. Trimming at V came to 5 bases and at J to 0 bases, leaving 1 base not matched to a gene. The germline gives CDR1 SEHNR, CDR2 FQNEAQ (reference sequence). The CDR3 has 14 amino acids. The CDR3 sequence is CASSRTSSTDTQYF. CDR3 in DNA: TGTGCCAGCAGCCGGACTAGCAGCACAGATACGCAGTATTTT.

This rearrangement joins TRBV19 to TRBJ2-2, with unresolved D. The CDR3 is 13 residues long. Germline V gene data show CDR1 as LNHDA and CDR2 as SQIVND (reference sequence). Trimming removed 5 bases from V and 1 base from J, with 5 bases in between. The CDR3 is CASSQVNTGELFF. The CDR3 nucleotides read TGTGCCAGTAGTCAGGTGAACACCGGGGAGCTGTTTTTT. The entire variable domain, with the rest obtained from reference TRBV19 and TRBJ2-2, is as follows: DGGITQSPKYLFRKEGQNVTLSCEQNLNHDAMYWYRQDPGQGLRLIYYSQIVNDFQKGDIAEGYSVSREKKESFPLTVTSAQKNPTAFYLCASSQVNTGELFFGEGSRLTVL.

This chain joins TRBV9 and TRBJ1-1; TRBD1 matches at 8 bases. V was clipped by 2 bases and J by 1 base; unmatched bases: 4. This CDR3 has 15 residues. CDR1 and CDR2 (germline): SGDLS, YYNGEE. Here the CDR3 reads CASSVQGAENTEAFF. The CDR3 nucleotides read TGTGCCAGCAGCGTTCAGGGGGCGGAGAACACTGAAGCTTTCTTT. The full variable domain, in which reference TRBV9 and TRBJ1-1 provide the parts outside the CDR3, is DSGVTQTPKHLITATGQRVTLRCSPRSGDLSVYWYQQSLDQGLQFLIQYYNGEERAKGNILERFSAQQFPDLHSELNLSSLELGDSALYFCASSVQGAENTEAFFGQGTRLTVV.

The gene calls are TRBV7-9 and TRBJ2-7; possible D gene TRBD1, 5 bases. Looked up from germline, CDR1 is SEHNR and CDR2 is FQNEAQ (reference sequence). V was cut by 1 base and J by 4 bases, with 11 bases left in between. The CDR3 runs to 14 residues. CDR3 in DNA: TGTGCCAGCAGCTTAGGAGAGACAGCGTACGAGCAGTACTTC. It encodes CASSLGETAYEQYF. Full variable domain (outside the CDR3, taken from reference TRBV7-9 and TRBJ2-7): DTGVSQNPRHKITKRGQNVTFRCDPISEHNRLYWYRQTLGQGPEFLTYFQNEAQLEKSRLLSDRFSAERPKGSFSTLEIQRTEQGDSAMYLCASSLGETAYEQYFGPGTRLTVT.

The CDR3 sequence: CSASRLAGGSLKTQYF. CDR3 bases: TGCAGTGCTAGTCGGCTAGCGGGGGGTAGTTTAAAGACCCAGTACTTC. This chain joins TRBV20-1 and TRBJ2-5; TRBD2 aligns across 11 bases. The ends lost 3 bases at V and 6 bases at J; junction bases unmatched: 12. The CDR3 loop spans 16 amino acids. Germline V CDR1 and CDR2: DFQATT, SNEGSKA (reference sequence).

V is TRBV5-4 and J is TRBJ2-5, with 11 bases matching TRBD2. Trimming took 5 bases from V and 2 from J; bases not matched to a gene: 2. Germline CDR1 is SGHNT and CDR2 is YYREEE (reference sequence). The CDR3 has 14 residues. The CDR3 spells CASRTSGEQETQYF. The CDR3 region has the DNA TGTGCCAGCAGGACTAGCGGGGAACAAGAGACCCAGTACTTC.

This chain connects TRBV5-4 to TRBJ2-7; 7 positions match TRBD1. J lost 6 bases, V lost 0 bases, and 12 bases had no gene match. The CDR3 covers 16 residues. The germline V gene encodes CDR1 SGHNT and CDR2 YYREEE (reference sequence). CDR3 bases: TGTGCCAGCAGCTTGGACGGGACAGCGTTTAGGTCCGAGCAGTACTTC. Its translation: CASSLDGTAFRSEQYF.

This clone was seen only once. V is TRBV6-5 and J is TRBJ2-2, with 9 nucleotides matching TRBD1. V lost 8 bases and J lost 3; bases outside the gene matches: 4. This CDR3 is 14 amino acids long. Germline CDR1 reads MNHEY; CDR2 reads SVGAGI. CDR3 in DNA: TGTGCCAGCTCTTGGACAGGGGACACCGGGGAGCTGTTTTTT. Translation gives CASSWTGDTGELFF.

The J gene is TRBJ2-5, the V gene TRBV5-1; D is unclear. Trimming took 0 bases from V and 5 from J, leaving 14 bases between them. The CDR3 contains 15 residues. Germline CDR1 and CDR2: SGHRS and YFSETQ. The chain's CDR3 is CASSLAFVVGETQYF. DNA for the CDR3: TGCGCCAGCAGCTTGGCCTTTGTGGTAGGGGAGACCCAGTACTTC.

This chain links TRBV2 with TRBJ2-7; 9 bases map to TRBD2. The CDR3 has 15 residues. The J segment lost 4 bases and the V segment lost 1 base, leaving 5 bases of the junction unmatched. Germline V gives CDR1 SNHLY, CDR2 FYNNEI. CDR3 residues: CASSEELAGEYEQYF. CDR3 DNA: TGTGCCAGCAGTGAAGAGTTAGCGGGAGAGTACGAGCAGTACTTC. The full variable domain, its missing parts supplied by reference TRBV2 and TRBJ2-7, is EPEVTQTPSHQVTQMGQEVILRCVPISNHLYFYWYRQILGQKVEFLVSFYNNEISEKSEIFDDQFSVERPDGSNFTLKIRSTKLEDSAMYFCASSEELAGEYEQYFGPGTRLTVT.

This rearrangement joins TRBV5-4 to TRBJ2-3; 7 bases agree with TRBD2. The germline V gene has CDR1 SGHNT and CDR2 YYREEE (reference sequence). The CDR3 has 15 amino acids. The V gene end was trimmed by 1 base and the J gene end by 4 bases; junction bases not matched to a gene: 6. The DNA for the CDR3 is TGTGCCAGCAGCTTGAACAGCGGGATACCAGATACGCAGTATTTT. Translation: CASSLNSGIPDTQYF.

This rearrangement joins TRBV12-5 to TRBJ2-7; D possibly corresponds to TRBD2 (5 bases). There are 15 residues in the CDR3. The germline V and J ends were trimmed by 6 bases and 2 bases, with 17 bases remaining between them. Per germline, CDR1 LGHNT and CDR2 FRNRAP. The CDR3 sequence is CASGRTAAVAYEQYF. Here the CDR3 DNA reads TGTGCTAGTGGGCGAACAGCGGCTGTGGCCTACGAGCAGTACTTC.

The chain joins TRBV12-5 to TRBJ1-2, with TRBD1 as a possible D gene (6 bases). The CDR3 is made up of 15 amino acids. Germline V lookup: CDR1 LGHNT, CDR2 FRNRAP. The V end lost 0 bases, the J end lost 1 base, and 9 bases lay between the germline ends. The CDR3 loop is CASGLVQGDNYGYTF. The CDR3 DNA sequence: TGTGCTAGTGGTTTGGTACAGGGAGATAACTATGGCTACACCTTC.

This clone appeared a few times. The rearrangement joins TRBV5-4 to TRBJ2-3, with unresolved D. V was pared by 0 bases and J by 5 bases, with 7 bases between. Germline values: CDR1 SGHNT, CDR2 YYREEE (reference sequence). The CDR3 spans 13 residues. The CDR3 sequence: CASSLDRKDTQYF. Written as DNA, the CDR3 is TGTGCCAGCAGCTTGGACCGGAAAGATACGCAGTATTTT.

This rearrangement joins TRBV6-5 to TRBJ2-7; TRBD1 matches 9 bases. CDR3 length equals 15 residues. The trim removed 6 bases at V and 6 bases at J, leaving 12 bases unmatched. Germline CDR1 MNHEY, CDR2 SVGAGI. The CDR3 sequence: CASRPHRDRVVEQYF. In nucleotides, the CDR3 is TGTGCCAGCAGGCCCCACCGGGACAGGGTGGTCGAGCAGTACTTC.

CDR3 protein: CASRDPGTSGTKQYF. As DNA, the CDR3 is TGTGCCAGCAGAGACCCCGGGACTAGCGGGACTAAGCAGTACTTC. The chain employs TRBV7-9 and TRBJ2-7; TRBD2 matches 13 bases. The CDR3 covers 15 residues. The germline gives CDR1 SEHNR, CDR2 FQNEAQ (reference sequence). V lost 6 bases, J lost 8 bases, and 10 bases stayed unmatched.

The chain joins TRBV2 to TRBJ2-3; D gene uncertain. CDR3 length equals 14 residues. With 1 base removed from V and 2 bases from J, the gap between germline ends came to 7 bases. Germline loops: CDR1 SNHLY, CDR2 FYNNEI. The CDR3 reads CASSEEGFTDTQYF. The CDR3 nucleotides read TGTGCCAGCAGTGAAGAGGGATTCACAGATACGCAGTATTTT.

The chain joins TRBV4-2 to TRBJ2-7, with 11 bases matching TRBD1. The CDR3 spans 16 residues. Germline CDR1 reads LGHNA; CDR2 reads YNFKEQ. Trimming cost V 3 bases and J 3 bases; bases outside gene matches: 7. CDR3 sequence reads: CASSHTTGTGGYEQYF. The CDR3 DNA sequence: TGTGCCAGCAGCCATACCACCGGGACAGGGGGCTACGAGCAGTACTTC.